This TCR beta chain was identified during a study of blood T cell repertoires in COVID-19. At the level of the study: Material from acute and convalescent COVID-19 was sourced from the United States, Italy and Spain. From T cells, B-cell-depleted T cells, or PBMCs came the material, which was cDNA or gDNA.

The data were produced by immunoSEQ multiplex PCR, yet TCRdb's version contains in-frame clones alone and is incomplete. The sample contains about 340,000 clones, roughly 89% of which appear only once. The germline V and J ends were trimmed by 6 bases and 9 bases, with 24 bases remaining between them. The CDR3 loop spans 16 amino acids. The germline CDR1 and CDR2 sequences are SNHLY and FYNNEI. V gene TRBV2 combines with J gene TRBJ2-1; possible D gene TRBD1, 6 bases. What was sequenced was peripheral blood. The TCR comes from a woman under 30 who had recovered from COVID-19. CDR3 residues: CASSIRDTSSYGEQFF. The CDR3 coding sequence is TGTGCCAGCAGCATCCGGGACACCTCGTCTTACGGTGAGCAGTTCTTC. The full variable domain, in which reference TRBV2 and TRBJ2-1 provide the parts outside the CDR3, is EPEVTQTPSHQVTQMGQEVILRCVPISNHLYFYWYRQILGQKVEFLVSFYNNEISEKSEIFDDQFSVERPDGSNFTLKIRSTKLEDSAMYFCASSIRDTSSYGEQFFGPGTRLTVL.